The next 32 T cell receptor beta chains were all read from a single sample in a study of cytomegalovirus exposure and HLA in healthy donors. The PCR used 60 Vbeta and 13 Jbeta primers. Only in-frame clones appear in the TCRdb table, and some are missing; sequencing was by immunoSEQ multiplex PCR. The data contain approximately 150,000 clones, roughly 76% of them singletons. Source material: PBMCs. These receptors originate from a woman aged 18-29 years in good health and CMV-seropositive.

The chain employs TRBV11-2 and TRBJ2-5, with D tentatively TRBD2 (5 bases). Germline-derived CDR1 and CDR2 are SGHAT and FQNNGV. The CDR3 covers 13 residues. Deletions cut 4 bases from V and 5 bases from J, with 11 bases between. DNA for the CDR3: TGTGCCAGCAGCTCGGTAGTAGCGGAGACCCAGTACTTC. Protein sequence: CASSSVVAETQYF.

This rearrangement joins TRBV27 to TRBJ2-7; 9 bases agree with TRBD1. CDR3 size: 15 residues. Trimming cost V 7 bases and J 2 bases; bases outside gene matches: 9. CDR1 is MNHEY, CDR2 SMNVEV, per germline (reference sequence). The CDR3 loop is CASIRFGQGPYEQYF. The CDR3, as DNA: TGTGCCAGCATTCGTTTTGGACAGGGGCCCTACGAGCAGTACTTC.

The rearrangement uses TRBV6-6 and TRBJ1-5, with 9 bases lining up with TRBD1. This CDR3 comprises 14 residues. The V gene's germline CDR1 is MNHNY and CDR2 SVGAGI (reference sequence). The V gene end was trimmed by 6 bases and the J gene end by 6 bases; junction bases not matched to a gene: 6. CDR3 bases: TGTGCCAGCAGCTCCGGACAGGGGAGTCAGCCCCAGCATTTT. This translates into CASSSGQGSQPQHF.

The J gene is TRBJ1-1, the V gene TRBV11-2, with unresolved D. The CDR3 totals 12 residues. Deletions cut 7 bases from V and 2 bases from J, with 8 bases between. CDR1 is SGHAT and CDR2 is FQNNGV in the germline V gene. The CDR3 DNA reads TGTGCCAGCACAATACTAAACACTGAAGCTTTCTTT. This sequence encodes CASTILNTEAFF.

The chain is built from TRBV5-5 and TRBJ2-7; TRBD2 is a possible D gene (5 bases). V was trimmed by 0 bases and J by 3 bases, leaving 7 bases between them. The V gene's germline CDR1 is SGHKS and CDR2 YYEKEE (reference sequence). This CDR3 is 13 amino acids long. Here the CDR3 DNA reads TGTGCCAGCAGCTTGGCCGGGATCTACGAGCAGTACTTC. Amino acid sequence: CASSLAGIYEQYF.

The CDR3 DNA follows: TGTGCCAGCAGCACTTACAGGGGGAATTACGAGCAGTACTTC. It codes for CASSTYRGNYEQYF. The rearrangement joins TRBV11-2 to TRBJ2-7; 8 bases fit TRBD1. Germline V gene sequence: CDR1 SGHAT, CDR2 FQNNGV. CDR3 length: 14 amino acids. V shed 5 bases and J 4 bases; nucleotides not matched to a gene: 7.

The chain couples TRBV7-2 to TRBJ2-7, with TRBD2 as a possible D gene (5 bases). Per germline, CDR1 SGHTA and CDR2 FQGNSA. V was trimmed by 2 bases and J by 7 bases, leaving 9 bases between them. CDR3 length equals 12 residues. For the CDR3, the DNA is TGTGCCAGCAGCTTATTTCGGGAAGAGCAGTACTTC. Protein sequence: CASSLFREEQYF.

The chain links TRBV5-8 to TRBJ2-5; 7 bases agree with TRBD1. The trim removed 7 bases at V and 5 bases at J, leaving 11 bases unmatched. The CDR3 spans 14 residues. Germline CDR1 reads SGHTS; CDR2 reads YDEGEE. The CDR3 DNA is TGTGCCAGCTGTCCGGGACAGACGGCGGAGACCCAGTACTTC. Encoded protein: CASCPGQTAETQYF.

In its sample, this clone was seen a few times. The genes are TRBV5-4 and TRBJ1-4, with 7 bases that match TRBD1. The CDR3 extends over 13 amino acids. The ends lost 4 bases at V and 6 bases at J; junction bases unmatched: 3. The germline CDR1 and CDR2 sequences are SGHNT and YYREEE (reference sequence). The CDR3 sequence is CASSPGQDEKLFF. The CDR3 DNA sequence: TGTGCCAGCAGCCCTGGACAGGATGAAAAACTGTTTTTT.

The V gene is TRBV7-2, the J gene TRBJ1-1; TRBD1 aligns across 7 bases. The length of the CDR3 is 12 residues. Germline assignment: CDR1 SGHTA and CDR2 FQGNSA. With 6 bases clipped from V and 8 bases from J, the junction kept 6 bases outside the gene matches. The DNA for the CDR3 is TGTGCCAGCAGTTCGACAGGGTGGGAAGCTTTCTTT. Translating it yields CASSSTGWEAFF.

CDR3 region: CASSFLFSQQGRGYEQYF. Here the CDR3 DNA reads TGTGCCAGCAGTTTTCTGTTCTCCCAACAGGGTAGGGGCTACGAGCAGTACTTC. The rearrangement uses TRBV28 and TRBJ2-7; tentative D call: TRBD1 (6 bases). CDR1 is MDHEN, CDR2 SYDVKM, per germline. The CDR3 runs to 18 residues. Trimming removed 3 bases from V and 3 bases from J, with 24 bases in between.

The chain uses TRBV19 and TRBJ1-6; 7 bases are a match to TRBD1. The CDR3 contains 16 residues. The V gene end was trimmed by 5 bases and the J gene end by 8 bases; junction bases not matched to a gene: 12. Germline CDR1 and CDR2: LNHDA and SQIVND (reference sequence). The CDR3 DNA follows: TGTGCCAGTAGTGCGACCTTGGACAGGCCTTATTCACCCCTCCACTTT. Translated: CASSATLDRPYSPLHF.

The chain combines TRBV6-1 with TRBJ2-3, with 7 bases lining up with TRBD2. The germline gives CDR1 MNHNS, CDR2 SASEGT. Unmatched junction bases numbered 11, after V lost 8 bases and J lost 3 bases. The CDR3 sequence is 15 residues long. This CDR3 is CASFESGTSTDTQYF. The CDR3 DNA follows: TGTGCCAGCTTTGAGAGCGGGACCTCTACAGATACGCAGTATTTT.

The J gene is TRBJ1-1, the V gene TRBV5-1; D not resolved. V was clipped by 2 bases and J by 4 bases, with 12 bases between them. CDR1 is SGHRS and CDR2 is YFSETQ in the germline V gene. The CDR3 consists of 14 residues. CDR3 DNA: TGCGCCAGCAGCTTCACCTTATACGGCACTGAAGCTTTCTTT. Amino acids: CASSFTLYGTEAFF.

The genes are TRBV27 and TRBJ2-3; D is possibly TRBD1 (6 bases). Germline-derived CDR1 and CDR2 are MNHEY and SMNVEV (reference sequence). The V and J ends lost 4 bases and 2 bases respectively, with 10 bases between them. CDR3 length equals 14 residues. CDR3 region: CASSSNRATDTQYF. CDR3 coding DNA: TGTGCCAGCAGTTCCAACAGGGCCACAGATACGCAGTATTTT.

The chain employs TRBV6-5 and TRBJ1-1; TRBD1 matches at 10 bases. Germline CDR1 is MNHEY and CDR2 is SVGAGI. The CDR3 has 14 residues. The trim removed 5 bases at V and 11 bases at J, leaving 11 bases unmatched. The CDR3 DNA reads TGTGCCAGCAGTGAATTGGACAGGGGGATTGCTGCTTTCTTT. Translated: CASSELDRGIAAFF.

The V and J genes are TRBV19 and TRBJ2-1; 8 bases are shared with TRBD2. In germline, CDR1 is LNHDA, CDR2 SQIVND (reference sequence). There are 14 residues in the CDR3. V shed 2 bases and J 9 bases; nucleotides not matched to a gene: 6. The CDR3 sequence: CASSIPGLEGEQFF. The CDR3 DNA follows: TGTGCCAGTAGTATACCGGGACTAGAGGGTGAGCAGTTCTTC.

V gene TRBV2 combines with J gene TRBJ2-7, with TRBD2 matching 14 bases. Losses at the gene ends were 7 bases for V and 1 base for J; bases not matched to a gene: 12. The germline gives CDR1 SNHLY, CDR2 FYNNEI. This CDR3 is built from 18 residues. CDR3 in amino acids: CASTQGTSGGYLSYEQYF. CDR3 coding DNA: TGTGCCAGCACCCAGGGGACTAGCGGGGGATACCTTTCCTACGAGCAGTACTTC.

This sequence joins TRBV5-6 and TRBJ2-5, with no clear D. Germline V gene lookup returns CDR1 SGHDT and CDR2 YYEEEE. The CDR3 totals 11 residues. V lost 4 bases and J lost 6, with 7 bases in between. The CDR3 nucleotides are TGTGCCAGCAGCCGCGGTAAGACCCAGTACTTC. Protein: CASSRGKTQYF.

This chain joins TRBV11-3 and TRBJ2-2; weak D call: TRBD2 (6 bases). In germline, CDR1 is SGHNT, CDR2 YENEEA. The ends were cut back, 0 bases at V and 4 bases at J, with 9 bases in the middle. The CDR3 is 15 amino acids. CDR3 DNA: TGTGCCAGCAGCTTAGAGGTAGCGGTCACCGGGGAGCTGTTTTTT. Protein sequence: CASSLEVAVTGELFF.

This clone was counted only a few times. The rearrangement uses TRBV29-1 and TRBJ2-7; D is possibly TRBD1 (6 bases). The germline V gene encodes CDR1 SQVTM and CDR2 ANQGSEA. The CDR3 spans 14 residues. V lost 4 bases to trimming and J lost 2 bases, with 15 bases between them. The CDR3 DNA sequence: TGCAGCGTTGCTGGACAGAAAGAAACCTACGAGCAGTACTTC. Translated, it gives CSVAGQKETYEQYF.

The chain is built from TRBV27 and TRBJ2-7; 9 nucleotides match TRBD1. The CDR3 spans 14 residues. Germline loops: CDR1 MNHEY, CDR2 SMNVEV (reference sequence). The V gene end was trimmed by 6 bases and the J gene end by 7 bases; junction bases not matched to a gene: 10. This CDR3 reads CASRTGQGLREQYF. The CDR3 DNA reads TGTGCCAGCAGAACCGGACAGGGGTTGAGGGAGCAGTACTTC.

The V gene is TRBV9, the J gene TRBJ1-6; D perhaps matches TRBD1 (6 bases). Germline-derived CDR1 and CDR2 are SGDLS and YYNGEE. This CDR3 has 15 residues. Trimming pared 3 bases from V and 7 bases from J, leaving 14 bases between. The CDR3 nucleotides are TGTGCCAGCAGCGCCGTGACAGGCGTCAATTCACCCCTCCACTTT. The encoded protein is CASSAVTGVNSPLHF.

CDR3 DNA: TGTGCCACCGCGGCTATATGGGGCTACACCTTC. This sequence encodes CATAAIWGYTF. The chain recombines TRBV6-5 with TRBJ1-2; D remains ambiguous. V shed 10 bases and J shed 8 bases, with 14 bases lying between them. Germline-derived CDR1 and CDR2 are MNHEY and SVGAGI. This CDR3 is built from 11 residues.

The rearrangement uses TRBV28 and TRBJ1-6, with a weak D call TRBD1 (6 bases). Germline V gene lookup returns CDR1 MDHEN and CDR2 SYDVKM. The CDR3 is made up of 15 amino acids. Trimming took off 5 bases at V and 7 bases at J, with 15 bases between the two ends. CDR3 protein: CASSPQGWDNSPLHF. Written as DNA, the CDR3 is TGTGCCAGCAGTCCACAGGGTTGGGACAATTCACCCCTCCACTTT.

The CDR3 spells CASSPGESLNTGELFF. The DNA for the CDR3 is TGTGCCAGCAGCCCAGGTGAGAGCCTGAACACCGGGGAGCTGTTTTTT. The chain links TRBV5-4 to TRBJ2-2; the D is unclear. V was cut by 4 bases and J by 1 base, with 14 bases left in between. From germline, CDR1 is SGHNT and CDR2 YYREEE (reference sequence). The CDR3 loop spans 16 amino acids.

J is TRBJ1-6 and V is TRBV23-1; unclear D gene. TRBV23-1 is assigned to the ORF class and has an uncertain function. Trimming pared 7 bases from V and 9 bases from J, leaving 13 bases between. CDR3 size: 13 residues. CDR3 in amino acids: CASTGSRRSPLHF. The DNA for the CDR3 is TGCGCCAGCACCGGGAGTCGGCGTTCACCCCTCCACTTT.

The chain couples TRBV4-1 to TRBJ2-5; a weak D match, TRBD2 (6 bases). This CDR3 is built from 14 residues. V was clipped by 2 bases and J by 1 base, with 8 bases between them. CDR1 and CDR2 (germline): MGHRA, YSYEKL. CDR3 coding DNA: TGCGCCAGCAGCCAATTCGGGGGCCAAGAGACCCAGTACTTC. This gives the protein CASSQFGGQETQYF.

This clone occurred a few times. This chain links TRBV6-1 with TRBJ1-5; D is uncertain. CDR1 is MNHNS and CDR2 is SASEGT in the germline V gene. V dropped 1 base and J dropped 0 bases, with 7 bases sitting between them. CDR3 size: 15 residues. The CDR3 DNA is TGTGCCAGCAGTGAAGGCCAGTTTAGCAATCAGCCCCAGCATTTT. Translated, it gives CASSEGQFSNQPQHF.

This chain uses TRBV2 with TRBJ2-3; 9 nucleotides agree with TRBD2. Germline loops: CDR1 SNHLY, CDR2 FYNNEI. The CDR3 loop spans 16 amino acids. The J segment lost 5 bases and the V segment lost 7 bases, leaving 13 bases of the junction unmatched. The CDR3 bases are TGTGCCAGCAATCCTGGACTAGCGAGCACCAAAGATACGCAGTATTTT. Translating gives CASNPGLASTKDTQYF.

This chain joins TRBV6-9 and TRBJ2-1, with D perhaps matching TRBD1 (6 bases). The CDR3 has 14 amino acids. Germline V gene sequence: CDR1 MNHGY, CDR2 SVAAGI. Trimming stripped 6 bases from V and 9 bases from J, with 18 bases between. CDR3 protein: CASRPRTDHSEQFF. CDR3 nucleotides: TGTGCCAGCAGGCCACGGACAGATCATAGTGAGCAGTTCTTC.

This clone was detected only a few times. A junction boundary mismatches the germline segment, possibly from a read error. The J gene is TRBJ1-2, the V gene TRBV5-6; 10 bases line up with TRBD1. The CDR3 is 13 amino acids. Germline assignment: CDR1 SGHDT and CDR2 YYEEEE. This chain's CDR3 is CASSLDRGYGYTF. The DNA of the CDR3 is TGTGCCAGCAGTTTGGACAGGGGGTATGGCTACACCTTC.